A single T cell receptor (beta chain) is shown here with its context. Its antigen specificity is not known. No base qualities exist here, and no much larger clone lies one base off it. The time point tag for this specimen amounts to: cells obtained before transplantation from donor or recipient. CD3+CD4+ and CD3+CD8+ populations were FACS-sorted from unstimulated pre-transplant donor and recipient cells taken from spleen or lymph nodes. Libraries came from the immunoSEQ multiplex PCR assay. For most patients, genomic DNA was isolated with the Qiagen DNeasy Blood and Tissue Kit and shipped frozen to Adaptive Biotechnologies for TCR sequencing. For most patients, high-throughput TCR-beta CDR3 sequencing of genomic DNA was performed by Adaptive Biotechnologies. Turning to the authors' computational methods: Adaptive's ImmunoSEQ software supplied the TCR sequencing data for 15 to 20 patients, while MiXCR and VDJtools were used to process a few other patients. CD4 versus CD8 sorting errors were corrected by removing sequences found in both subsets at a frequency ratio below 5:1. CDR3 nucleotide sequences shared between donor and recipient were removed because the origin of such sequences could not be assigned. To count as alloreactive, a clone needed at least 2-fold expansion over unstimulated cells and a minimum CFSE-low frequency of 0.002% (template counts) or 0.001% (read counts). Clones were considered mappable if detected in sequenced pre-transplant spleen, lymph node, or MLR CFSE-low populations of the donor or recipient. Cumulative frequency of alloreactive clones was calculated as a percentage of all sequences weighted by copy number. TCRdb took over this immuneACCESS table, retaining in-frame rearrangements with V and J assigned. Such tables are incomplete; in checked studies, under half of the missing clones stem from an unresolved V gene, and the remainder is unexplained. V, J and clone size were drawn from that table, and D and trimming were deduced from the DNA. Counted in this sample were 85,000 to 100,000 clones; 80% to 95% of them appeared once. The biggest ten clones account for less than 0.08% of the sample.

This record belongs to a study of graft-versus-host responses after intestinal transplantation (dated by TCRdb to about 2021). As for the study more broadly: The transplants that recipients received were multivisceral, liver-intestinal, or isolated intestinal. The cohort enrolled 20 to 30 intestinal transplant recipients, one of whom was a retransplant, and a few patients without pretransplant specimens were excluded. Rather than going through the commercial service, samples from three later patients were sequenced in-house on an Illumina MiSeq and processed with MiXCR. A peak of at least 4% donor T cells among recipient peripheral blood mononuclear cells was the definition used for donor T cell macrochimerism. Every recipient was given anti-thymocyte globulin induction, followed by around three years of maintenance tacrolimus and steroids. After intestinal transplantation, graft-versus-host and host-versus-graft alloreactive T cell clones in the graft, circulation and bone marrow were tracked using bulk TCR-beta CDR3 sequencing. To identify alloreactive clones, pre-transplant mixed lymphocyte reaction products were sequenced and then compared with unstimulated pre-transplant donor and recipient T cells. What the work shows at the level of the full study, not this receptor alone: Conclusions were limited by the relatively low number and heterogeneity of intestinal transplant patients. Early after transplant, peak levels of circulating GvH clones were found to be associated with declines in HvG clones. GvH clones were found in recipient bone marrow, and some of the GvH clones appeared earlier in ileal mucosa or blood, which is consistent with an intestinal mucosal origin. In patients with donor T cell macrochimerism, the allografts had high GvH to HvG T cell clonal ratios.

The CDR3 covers 15 residues, taking in both the cysteine and the phenylalanine. Only CDR3 DNA remains: 45 bases, in frame from the first base. The V end gives up 3 bases and the J end 2 bases, leaving 4 bases in the junction not matched to a gene. Per the germline V gene, SGHVS is the CDR1 and FNYEAQ is the CDR2. This TCR was recovered from a human donor who was the organ donor for an intestinal transplant. The material was unstimulated CD8+ T cells sorted from spleen or lymph node cells, obtained before transplant. The sequence links TRBV7-6 to TRBJ2-1, and 7 junctional nucleotides match TRBD1. The DNA is as follows: TGTGCCAGCAGCTTTTCGACAGGGACCTACAATGAGCAGTTCTTC. Its translation is CASSFSTGTYNEQFF. Reference TRBV7-6 and TRBJ2-1 proteins supply the regions before and after the CDR3; the full variable domain is: GAGVSQSPRYKVTKRGQDVALRCDPISGHVSLYWYRQALGQGPEFLTYFNYEAQQDKSGLPNDRFSAERPEGSISTLTIQRTEQRDSAMYRCASSFSTGTYNEQFFGPGTRLTVL.